This T cell receptor (beta chain) appears in the sequencing data of a study of cytomegalovirus exposure and HLA in healthy donors. The PCR was carried out with 60 Vbeta primers and 13 Jbeta primers. TCRdb keeps only in-frame clones here, not all; method: immunoSEQ multiplex PCR. The data show approximately 160,000 clones, roughly four fifths seen once. In the case of this clone: Its antigen is not known.

V lost 0 bases, J lost 2 bases, and 6 bases lay in between. The CDR3 loop spans 15 amino acids. The germline V gene has CDR1 SGHRS and CDR2 YFSETQ. The study's findings and limits: Prior analysis indicated that the majority of TCR beta V segments exhibited productivity approximately 87% or approximately 30% of the time. For cytomegalovirus status, the classifier reportedly gave diagnoses with high specificity and sensitivity.

This clonotype was sampled from a girl aged 2-10 years in good health and CMV-seropositive. The rearrangement links TRBV5-1 to TRBJ2-6; D may be TRBD2 (5 bases). The sample taken for sequencing was PBMCs. DNA for the CDR3: TGCGCCAGCAGCTTGGGAGGGCCTGGGGCCAACGTCCTGACTTTC. Protein product: CASSLGGPGANVLTF.